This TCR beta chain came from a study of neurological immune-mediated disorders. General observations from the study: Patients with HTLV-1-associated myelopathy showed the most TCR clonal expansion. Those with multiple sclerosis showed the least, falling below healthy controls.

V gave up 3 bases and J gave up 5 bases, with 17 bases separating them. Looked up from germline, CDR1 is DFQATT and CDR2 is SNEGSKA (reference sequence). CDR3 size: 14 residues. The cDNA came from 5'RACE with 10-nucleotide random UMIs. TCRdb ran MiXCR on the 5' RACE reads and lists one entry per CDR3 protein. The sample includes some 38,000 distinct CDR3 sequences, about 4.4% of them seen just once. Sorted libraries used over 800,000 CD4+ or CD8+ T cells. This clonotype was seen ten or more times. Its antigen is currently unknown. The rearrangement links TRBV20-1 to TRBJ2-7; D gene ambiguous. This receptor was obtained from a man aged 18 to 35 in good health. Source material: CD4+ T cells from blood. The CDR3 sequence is CSARELGLPNEQYF. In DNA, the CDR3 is TGCAGTGCTAGGGAGCTGGGCCTACCCAACGAGCAGTACTTC.